Below are 8 T cell receptor beta chains sequenced from a single sample in a study of cytomegalovirus exposure and HLA in healthy donors. Use of 60 Vbeta and 13 Jbeta primers characterized the PCR. Profiling relied on immunoSEQ multiplex PCR, and the TCRdb table lists in-frame clones only, not all of them. The sample has about 120,000 clones; around 84% are singletons. Sequenced material: PBMCs. The receptor source for this set is a man in his late teens or twenties in good health and CMV-seronegative.

The CDR3, as DNA: TGCAGCGCCGGAACAGTGAACACTGAAGCTTTCTTT. Its translation: CSAGTVNTEAFF. V gene TRBV29-1 combines with J gene TRBJ1-1; D is ambiguous. The CDR3 loop spans 12 amino acids. Trimming took 7 bases from V and 0 from J, leaving 9 bases between them. Germline V gene data show CDR1 as SQVTM and CDR2 as ANQGSEA.

CDR3 DNA sequence: TGCGCCAGCAGCTTGGTGGGGGGACAGGGCAACGAGCAGTACTTC. Protein product: CASSLVGGQGNEQYF. The chain has TRBV5-1 and TRBJ2-7, with 9 bases aligning to TRBD1. The CDR3 totals 15 residues. Germline V gene lookup returns CDR1 SGHRS and CDR2 YFSETQ. The ends lost 0 bases at V and 5 bases at J; junction bases unmatched: 6.

This clone was seen a handful of times. This chain connects TRBV7-9 to TRBJ1-3; 8 bases are shared with TRBD1. The CDR3 covers 15 residues. Germline-derived CDR1 and CDR2 are SEHNR and FQNEAQ (reference sequence). J gave up 1 base and V 1 base, and 0 bases lay outside the gene matches. The CDR3 DNA is TGTGCCAGCAGCTTAGGGGACAGGTCTGGAAACACCATATATTTT. Residues: CASSLGDRSGNTIYF.

V usage is TRBV5-1 and J usage is TRBJ2-2; 7 bases map to TRBD1. The germline CDR1 and CDR2 sequences are SGHRS and YFSETQ. V lost 4 bases to trimming and J lost 0 bases; unmatched junction nucleotides: 6. This CDR3 is built from 16 residues. CDR3 sequence reads: CASSTTGTANTGELFF. CDR3 DNA sequence: TGCGCCAGCAGCACGACAGGGACGGCGAACACCGGGGAGCTGTTTTTT.

The chain recombines TRBV9 with TRBJ1-1; D remains unclear. CDR1 and CDR2 from the germline V gene are SGDLS and YYNGEE. V gave up 0 bases and J gave up 2 bases, with 8 bases separating them. CDR3 length equals 14 residues. CDR3 sequence: CASSVVGSNTEAFF. The CDR3 bases are TGTGCCAGCAGCGTAGTCGGGAGCAACACTGAAGCTTTCTTT.

The rearrangement uses TRBV4-1 and TRBJ2-4, with 9 bases fitting TRBD2. There are 19 residues in the CDR3. V gave up 1 base and J gave up 1 base; unmatched junction bases: 11. Per the germline V gene, CDR1 is MGHRA and CDR2 is YSYEKL. As DNA, the CDR3 is TGCGCCAGCAGCCAAGGATATAGCGGGAGTCTACGGGCCAAAAACATTCAGTACTTC. Translation gives CASSQGYSGSLRAKNIQYF.

The rearrangement joins TRBV7-9 to TRBJ2-2; TRBD2 matches at 8 bases. Germline CDR1 reads SEHNR; CDR2 reads FQNEAQ (reference sequence). V shed 5 bases and J 1 base; nucleotides not matched to a gene: 6. The CDR3 contains 16 residues. The CDR3 DNA reads TGTGCCAGCAGCCCCTATAGCGGGATGAACACCGGGGAGCTGTTTTTT. This gives the protein CASSPYSGMNTGELFF.

The J gene is TRBJ2-7, the V gene TRBV10-3; D is perhaps TRBD1 (6 bases). The CDR3 runs to 17 residues. V was pared by 3 bases and J by 0 bases, with 18 bases between. CDR1 is ENHRY and CDR2 is SYGVKD in the germline V gene. DNA for the CDR3: TGTGCCATCAGTGATGTGGGGGCTAAGGCTCTCTCCTACGAGCAGTACTTC. This encodes CAISDVGAKALSYEQYF.